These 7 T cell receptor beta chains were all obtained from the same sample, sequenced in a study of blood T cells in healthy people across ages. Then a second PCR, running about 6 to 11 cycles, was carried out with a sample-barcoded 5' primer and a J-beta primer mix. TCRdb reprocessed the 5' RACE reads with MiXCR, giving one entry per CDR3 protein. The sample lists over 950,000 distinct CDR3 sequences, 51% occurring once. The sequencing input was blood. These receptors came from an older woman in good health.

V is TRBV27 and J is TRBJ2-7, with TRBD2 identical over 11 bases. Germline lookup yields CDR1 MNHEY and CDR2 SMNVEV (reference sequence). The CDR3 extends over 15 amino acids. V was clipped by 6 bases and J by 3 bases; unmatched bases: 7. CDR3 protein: CASRVAGGHDYEQYF. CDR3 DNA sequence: TGTGCCAGCAGGGTAGCGGGAGGGCATGACTACGAGCAGTACTTC.

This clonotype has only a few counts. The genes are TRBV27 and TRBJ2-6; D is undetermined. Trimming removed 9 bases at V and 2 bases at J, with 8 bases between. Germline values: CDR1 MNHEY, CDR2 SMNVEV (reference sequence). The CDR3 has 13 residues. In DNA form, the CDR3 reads TGTGCCAGTTATCAAACTGGGGCCAACGTCCTGACTTTC. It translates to CASYQTGANVLTF.

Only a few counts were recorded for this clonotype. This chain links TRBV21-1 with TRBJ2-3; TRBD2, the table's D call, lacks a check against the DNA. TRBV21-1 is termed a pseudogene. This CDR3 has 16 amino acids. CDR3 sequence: CASSPRLGRAEDTQYF. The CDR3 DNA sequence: TGTGCCAGCAGCCCAAGGTTAGGGAGGGCCGAAGATACGCAGTATTTT.

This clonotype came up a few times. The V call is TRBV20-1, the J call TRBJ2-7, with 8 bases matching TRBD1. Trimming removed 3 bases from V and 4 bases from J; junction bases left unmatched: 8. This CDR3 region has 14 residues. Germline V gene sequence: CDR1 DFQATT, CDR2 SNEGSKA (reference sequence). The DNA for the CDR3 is TGCAGTGCTAGCTCGGACAGGGTGAGATACGAGCAGTACTTC. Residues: CSASSDRVRYEQYF.

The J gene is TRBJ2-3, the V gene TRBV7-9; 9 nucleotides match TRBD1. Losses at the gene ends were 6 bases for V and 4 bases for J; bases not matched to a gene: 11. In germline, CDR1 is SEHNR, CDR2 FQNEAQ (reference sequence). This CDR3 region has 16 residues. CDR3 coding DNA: TGTGCCAGCAGACCAGGACAGGGGATGTATCCAGATACGCAGTATTTT. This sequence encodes CASRPGQGMYPDTQYF. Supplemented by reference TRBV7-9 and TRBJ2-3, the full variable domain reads DTGVSQNPRHKITKRGQNVTFRCDPISEHNRLYWYRQTLGQGPEFLTYFQNEAQLEKSRLLSDRFSAERPKGSFSTLEIQRTEQGDSAMYLCASRPGQGMYPDTQYFGPGTRLTVL.

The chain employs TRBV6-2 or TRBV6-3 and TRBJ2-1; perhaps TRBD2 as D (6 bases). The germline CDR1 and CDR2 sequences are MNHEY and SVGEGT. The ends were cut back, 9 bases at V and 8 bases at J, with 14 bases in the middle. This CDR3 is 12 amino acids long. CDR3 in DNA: TGTGCCAGTCGATGGGGGGTGGATGAGCAGTTCTTC. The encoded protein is CASRWGVDEQFF.

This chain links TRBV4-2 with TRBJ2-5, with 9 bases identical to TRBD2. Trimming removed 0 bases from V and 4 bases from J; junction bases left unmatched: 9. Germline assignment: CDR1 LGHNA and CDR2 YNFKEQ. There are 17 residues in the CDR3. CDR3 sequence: CASSQDGSGSLGETQYF. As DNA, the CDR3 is TGTGCCAGCAGCCAAGATGGTAGCGGGAGTTTGGGAGAGACCCAGTACTTC.